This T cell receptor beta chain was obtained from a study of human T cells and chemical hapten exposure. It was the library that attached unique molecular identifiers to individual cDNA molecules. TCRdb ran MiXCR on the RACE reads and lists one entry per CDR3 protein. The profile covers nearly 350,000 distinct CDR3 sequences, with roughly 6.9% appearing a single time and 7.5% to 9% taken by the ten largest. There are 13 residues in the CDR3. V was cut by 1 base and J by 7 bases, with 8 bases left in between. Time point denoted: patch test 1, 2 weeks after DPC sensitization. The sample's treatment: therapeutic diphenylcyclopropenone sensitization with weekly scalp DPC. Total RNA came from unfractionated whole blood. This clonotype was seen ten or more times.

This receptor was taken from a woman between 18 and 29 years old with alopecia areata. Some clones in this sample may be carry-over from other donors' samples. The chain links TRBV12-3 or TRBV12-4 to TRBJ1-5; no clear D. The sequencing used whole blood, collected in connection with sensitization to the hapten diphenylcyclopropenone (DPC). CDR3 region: CASSLGDYQPQHF. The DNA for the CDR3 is TGTGCCAGCAGTTTAGGGGATTACCAGCCCCAGCATTTT.